The 25 T cell receptor beta chains given below trace back to one sample, sequenced in a study of type 1 regulatory T cells. TCRdb itself ran the reads through MiXCR, one entry per CDR3 protein. The table records approximately 100,000 distinct CDR3 sequences, around a third of them present only once. Sequencing input: CD4+ T cells, either the whole sample or a sorted fraction (not recorded which). All receptors come from a human donor in good health.

In its sample, this clonotype was seen a few times. The rearrangement uses TRBV6-2 or TRBV6-3 and TRBJ2-1; D gene unclear. This CDR3 is 17 amino acids long. V shed 0 bases and J shed 0 bases, with 12 bases lying between them. Germline V gene sequence: CDR1 MNHEY, CDR2 SVGEGT. The DNA for the CDR3 is TGTGCCAGCAGTTACTCGTCCCCTTCCTTCTCCTACAATGAGCAGTTCTTC. Its translation is CASSYSSPSFSYNEQFF.

The chain recombines TRBV12-3 or TRBV12-4 with TRBJ2-2; D might be TRBD1 (6 bases). The CDR3 extends over 16 amino acids. The germline V and J ends were trimmed by 3 bases and 5 bases, with 16 bases remaining between them. CDR3 loop: CASSFLTGTRTGELFF. The DNA of the CDR3 is TGTGCCAGCAGTTTCCTCACCGGGACAAGAACCGGGGAGCTGTTTTTT.

The chain employs TRBV7-8 and TRBJ2-6; no firm D call. Trimming left V 7 bases short and J 1 base short, with 17 bases between. Germline loops: CDR1 SGHVS, CDR2 FQNEAQ. This CDR3 region has 17 residues. CDR3 coding DNA: TGTGCCAGCATGCTGGTCCGTTTTCAGTCTGGGGCCAACGTCCTGACTTTC. Translated: CASMLVRFQSGANVLTF.

This clonotype was recorded at least ten times. This chain connects TRBV10-3 to TRBJ2-2; 9 bases are shared with TRBD2. Germline CDR1 ENHRY, CDR2 SYGVKD. There are 14 residues in the CDR3. V trimming: 8 bases; J trimming: 7 bases; junction bases outside the gene matches: 8. In DNA form, the CDR3 reads TGTGCCATCCGGAGGCAGCGGGAGGACGGGGAGCTGTTTTTT. It encodes CAIRRQREDGELFF.

V usage is TRBV3-1 and J usage is TRBJ1-1, with 7 bases that match TRBD1. Germline V gene lookup returns CDR1 LGHDT and CDR2 YNNKEL (reference sequence). Germline trimming cut 2 bases from V and 4 bases from J; bases unmatched to any gene: 4. There are 14 residues in the CDR3. CDR3 nucleotide sequence: TGTGCCAGCAGCCAAAGGGGGCTTGGCACTGAAGCTTTCTTT. This codes for CASSQRGLGTEAFF.

This sequence joins TRBV20-1 and TRBJ1-1; no reliable D call. Trimming removed 4 bases from V and 0 bases from J, with 9 bases in between. Germline V gives CDR1 DFQATT, CDR2 SNEGSKA (reference sequence). CDR3 length: 13 residues. CDR3 nucleotides: TGCAGTGCTAAAAATCCCCTGAACACTGAAGCTTTCTTT. It is translated as CSAKNPLNTEAFF.

The V gene is TRBV30, the J gene TRBJ2-3, with D unclear. CDR1 is GTSNPN and CDR2 is SVGIG in the germline V gene (reference sequence). This CDR3 contains 11 residues. The germline V and J ends were trimmed by 0 bases and 12 bases, with 10 bases remaining between them. CDR3 sequence: CAWSVSGAQYF. The CDR3 region has the DNA TGTGCCTGGAGTGTATCGGGTGCACAGTATTTT.

The chain links TRBV7-9 to TRBJ2-7; 13 nucleotides line up with TRBD2. From germline, CDR1 is SEHNR and CDR2 FQNEAQ (reference sequence). J gave up 5 bases and V 5 bases, and 9 bases lay outside the gene matches. The CDR3 is 16 residues long. The chain's CDR3 is CASSQIGLAGAHEQYF. The CDR3 DNA reads as TGTGCCAGCAGCCAGATCGGACTAGCGGGAGCCCACGAGCAGTACTTC.

This chain connects TRBV5-1 to TRBJ1-3; no clear D. The CDR3 has 20 residues. Germline CDR1 reads SGHRS; CDR2 reads YFSETQ. V shed 3 bases and J shed 0 bases, with 25 bases lying between them. The DNA for the CDR3 is TGCGCCAGCAGCTCCCTATTCCTGCAACATCTTACGAACTCTGGAAACACCATATATTTT. Translated, it gives CASSSLFLQHLTNSGNTIYF. Complete variable domain (other parts from reference TRBV5-1 and TRBJ1-3): KAGVTQTPRYLIKTRGQQVTLSCSPISGHRSVSWYQQTPGQGLQFLFEYFSETQRNKGNFPGRFSGRQFSNSRSEMNVSTLELGDSALYLCASSSLFLQHLTNSGNTIYFGEGSWLTVV.

This sequence joins TRBV24-1 and TRBJ2-7; 8 nucleotides line up with TRBD2. The CDR3 sequence is 14 residues long. After removal of 6 bases from V and 1 base from J, the junction contained 4 bases not matched to a gene. Germline V gene data show CDR1 as KGHDR and CDR2 as SFDVKD. CDR3 residues: CATSMTSDSYEQYF. CDR3 DNA: TGTGCCACCAGTATGACTAGCGATTCCTACGAGCAGTACTTC.

Details on this clonotype: Its ends do not fully match the called genes, so a read error is possible. The chain employs TRBV7-9 and TRBJ2-1, with 9 positions matching TRBD1. The CDR3 is 16 amino acids. The V gene's germline CDR1 is SEHNR and CDR2 FQNEAQ (reference sequence). CDR3 coding DNA: TGTGCCGGCAGCTCCCCCGGGACAGGGCCCTACAATGAGCAGTTCTTC. This sequence encodes CAGSSPGTGPYNEQFF.

J is TRBJ1-1 and V is TRBV7-8; D unclear. The germline V and J ends were trimmed by 1 base and 1 base, with 7 bases remaining between them. The germline V gene encodes CDR1 SGHVS and CDR2 FQNEAQ. The CDR3 runs to 14 residues. CDR3 region: CASSLVFANTEAFF. CDR3 sequence (DNA): TGTGCCAGCAGCTTAGTCTTTGCGAACACTGAAGCTTTCTTT.

This clonotype occurred many times. V is TRBV20-1 and J is TRBJ2-7; 9 bases are shared with TRBD1. Germline V lookup: CDR1 DFQATT, CDR2 SNEGSKA (reference sequence). The CDR3 is 13 residues long. J lost 5 bases, V lost 6 bases, and 8 bases had no gene match. The CDR3 sequence is CSATGGGSNEQYF. The CDR3 bases are TGCAGTGCCACAGGGGGCGGGAGCAACGAGCAGTACTTC.

This chain connects TRBV5-1 to TRBJ2-1, with D hard to call. Germline V gene data show CDR1 as SGHRS and CDR2 as YFSETQ. V was trimmed by 6 bases and J by 5 bases, leaving 12 bases between them. CDR3 size: 13 residues. CDR3 DNA: TGCGCCAGCACCTCACTGGGGAACAATGAGCAGTTCTTC. Its translation is CASTSLGNNEQFF.

The chain uses TRBV20-1 and TRBJ2-1, with D tentatively TRBD2 (7 bases). The germline V gene has CDR1 DFQATT and CDR2 SNEGSKA (reference sequence). This CDR3 contains 14 residues. The V gene lost 6 bases and the J gene lost 10 bases, with 22 bases spanning the gap. CDR3 nucleotide sequence: TGCAGTGCGGCTCGGGGGGCCACCCCTGGGGAGCAGTTCTTC. Its protein is CSAARGATPGEQFF.

This chain links TRBV28 with TRBJ2-7; the D call may be TRBD1 or TRBD2 (6 bases each). The CDR3 has 15 amino acids. The germline CDR1 and CDR2 sequences are MDHEN and SYDVKM. Trimming removed 11 bases at V and 2 bases at J, with 22 bases between. CDR3 sequence: CAAVGAGKGTYEQYF. In DNA, the CDR3 is TGTGCCGCAGTGGGGGCGGGGAAGGGAACCTACGAGCAGTACTTC.

This rearrangement joins TRBV2 to TRBJ2-1; 14 bases agree with TRBD2. V gave up 8 bases and J gave up 7 bases; unmatched junction bases: 7. The CDR3 runs to 15 residues. Germline CDR1 is SNHLY and CDR2 is FYNNEI. CDR3 in amino acids: CASSQGLAGVNEQFF. CDR3 coding DNA: TGTGCCAGCTCACAGGGACTAGCGGGGGTAAATGAGCAGTTCTTC.

The sample holds a few counts of this clonotype. The J gene is TRBJ2-5, the V gene TRBV3-1; D unresolved. CDR3 size: 16 residues. Trimming removed 0 bases from V and 0 bases from J, with 11 bases in between. Germline CDR1 is LGHDT and CDR2 is YNNKEL (reference sequence). CDR3 sequence reads: CASSQDIGVNQETQYF. The DNA of the CDR3 is TGTGCCAGCAGCCAAGATATCGGTGTCAACCAAGAGACCCAGTACTTC.

The gene calls are TRBV19 and TRBJ2-1, with TRBD2 identical over 9 bases. Germline CDR1 LNHDA, CDR2 SQIVND (reference sequence). The V gene end was trimmed by 0 bases and the J gene end by 7 bases; junction bases not matched to a gene: 7. This CDR3 region has 16 residues. CDR3: CASSIDLAGGKNEQFF. CDR3 in DNA: TGTGCCAGTAGTATAGATCTGGCGGGAGGGAAGAATGAGCAGTTCTTC.

V gene TRBV5-1 combines with J gene TRBJ2-5; 8 nucleotides agree with TRBD1. V shed 4 bases and J 4 bases; nucleotides not matched to a gene: 6. The CDR3 is made up of 14 amino acids. In germline, CDR1 is SGHRS, CDR2 YFSETQ. CDR3 region: CASSPQGAAETQYF. CDR3 nucleotides: TGCGCCAGCAGCCCCCAGGGGGCTGCAGAGACCCAGTACTTC.

This clonotype was detected once. This chain connects TRBV5-4 to TRBJ2-1, with a tentative D call TRBD2 (5 bases). CDR3 length: 13 residues. Germline V gives CDR1 SGHNT, CDR2 YYREEE (reference sequence). Between the trimmed V and J ends, which lost 4 bases and 8 bases, there was a span of 13 bases. The CDR3 here is CASSETSLDEQFF. CDR3 DNA sequence: TGTGCCAGCAGCGAAACTAGTTTGGATGAGCAGTTCTTC.

The rearrangement uses TRBV7-2 and TRBJ1-6, with a possible D match to TRBD1 (5 bases). Germline V gives CDR1 SGHTA, CDR2 FQGNSA. The CDR3 spans 21 residues. Trimming removed 0 bases from V and 6 bases from J, with 27 bases in between. The chain's CDR3 is CASSLAHISRQKVTINSPLHF. DNA of the CDR3: TGTGCCAGCAGCTTAGCCCACATAAGTCGACAGAAGGTGACGATTAATTCACCCCTCCACTTT. Complete variable domain (other parts from reference TRBV7-2 and TRBJ1-6): GAGVSQSPSNKVTEKGKDVELRCDPISGHTALYWYRQSLGQGLEFLIYFQGNSAPDKSGLPSDRFSAERTGGSVSTLTIQRTQQEDSAVYLCASSLAHISRQKVTINSPLHFGNGTRLTVT.

This clonotype came up a few times. This sequence joins TRBV3-1 and TRBJ2-2; D might be TRBD2 (5 bases). This CDR3 has 14 residues. V was cut by 1 base and J by 5 bases, with 8 bases left in between. Germline V gene data show CDR1 as LGHDT and CDR2 as YNNKEL (reference sequence). As DNA, the CDR3 is TGTGCCAGCAGCCAAGGCTCGGGGACCGGGGAGCTGTTTTTT. Its translation: CASSQGSGTGELFF.

V is TRBV27 and J is TRBJ1-2; 9 positions match TRBD1. The CDR3 runs 16 residues. In germline, CDR1 is MNHEY, CDR2 SMNVEV (reference sequence). After removal of 1 base from V and 8 bases from J, the junction contained 11 bases not matched to a gene. DNA of the CDR3: TGTGCCAGCAGTTTATATATCGGACAGGGGTCCCTGGGCTACACCTTC. Protein sequence: CASSLYIGQGSLGYTF.

In this sample, this clonotype turned up a few times. This sequence joins TRBV9 and TRBJ1-2; TRBD1 aligns across 10 bases. Germline values: CDR1 SGDLS, CDR2 YYNGEE. Trimming at V came to 3 bases and at J to 8 bases, leaving 16 bases not matched to a gene. This CDR3 has 17 residues. The CDR3 nucleotides are TGTGCCAGCAGCGGAGCCGGGACAGGGGTCCTCCTGGGCGGCTACACCTTC. It encodes CASSGAGTGVLLGGYTF.